This T cell receptor (beta chain) emerged from a study of blood T cell repertoires in COVID-19. The overall study: Acute and convalescent COVID-19 samples came from the United States, Italy and Spain. Nucleic acid was either cDNA or gDNA, and it came from T cells, B-cell-depleted T cells, or PBMCs.

CDR3 size: 14 residues. The V end lost 2 bases, the J end lost 1 base, and 8 bases lay between the germline ends. Germline lookup yields CDR1 SGHRS and CDR2 YFSETQ. In this sample, this clone turned up once. As processed by the authors: Amplification with reference gene primers provided the estimates of nucleated cell counts. Only in-frame clones appear in the TCRdb table, and some are missing; sequencing was by immunoSEQ multiplex PCR. D and trimming were read from the DNA, whereas the V and J calls and clone size are those reported in that table. This repertoire shows some 260,000 clones, about 91% found once; its top ten account for over 1.2%.

The sequence was collected from a man of 80 years or more with acute or convalescent COVID-19. This sequence joins TRBV5-1 and TRBJ2-3; no firm D call. The sample was peripheral blood. CDR3 coding DNA: TGCGCCAGCAGCTTTCGCGGTGGCACAGATACGCAGTATTTT. It is translated as CASSFRGGTDTQYF.